The source of this TCR beta chain is a study of identical twins. Study findings and constraints: Abundant beta clonotypes from cord blood bore fewer insertions; memory repertoires lacked this pattern.

Comments on this clonotype: Its antigen is currently unknown.

Template switching (which added a universal primer site) was used, and cDNA carried unique molecular identifiers. TCRdb processed the 5' RACE reads anew with MiXCR; each CDR3 protein has one entry. The data hold 1.5 million to 2 million distinct CDR3 sequences, with 25% to 35% observed a single time. This receptor was taken from a newborn girl in good health. Sequencing input: cord blood.

Written as DNA, the CDR3 is TGCGCCAGCAGCTTCCGGGCAGGGGGCATTGAGCAGTTCTTC. Residues: CASSFRAGGIEQFF. The chain combines TRBV5-1 with TRBJ2-1; 8 bases align to TRBD1. Germline V gene data show CDR1 as SGHRS and CDR2 as YFSETQ. The CDR3 totals 14 residues. After removal of 2 bases from V and 9 bases from J, the junction contained 7 bases not matched to a gene.